A selection of T cell receptor beta chains follows, all from one sample in a study of blood T cells in healthy people across ages. TCRdb passed the 5' RACE reads through MiXCR, listing each CDR3 protein once. The data hold about 580,000 distinct CDR3 sequences, with around half observed a single time. The specimen sequenced was blood. The source of these receptors is an older man in good health. Both conserved end residues are part of each CDR3. A D gene is named only where the DNA matches it firmly. Size is omitted from some rows. Given values are once, few, many or a class for expanded clones.

D gene	clone size	J gene	V gene	CDR3 protein	CDR3 DNA
NA	once	TRBJ2-7	TRBV7-3	CASSVQGGPAYEQYF	TGTGCCAGCAGCGTACAGGGCGGGCCCGCCTACGAGCAGTACTTC
NA	few	TRBJ2-6	TRBV10-3	CAISEATRGGANVLTF	TGTGCCATCAGTGAGGCAACCCGAGGAGGGGCCAACGTCCTGACTTTC
TRBD2	NA	TRBJ2-7	TRBV7-9	CASSAGGWNNEQYF	TGTGCCAGCAGCGCGGGGGGGTGGAACAATGAGCAGTACTTC
TRBD2	NA	TRBJ2-3	TRBV7-2	CASSLALRGLGTDTQYF	TGTGCCAGCAGCTTAGCTCTTAGGGGACTAGGGACAGATACGCAGTATTTT
TRBD2	NA	TRBJ2-1	TRBV27	CASETRSGLAAYNEQFF	TGTGCCAGCGAAACAAGATCGGGACTAGCGGCCTACAATGAGCAGTTCTTC
NA	NA	TRBJ2-3	TRBV6-5	CASSHDGKTDTQYF	TGTGCCAGCAGTCATGACGGGAAAACAGATACGCAGTATTTT
TRBD1	few	TRBJ2-5	TRBV10-3	CAISESGTGGETQYF	TGTGCCATCAGTGAGTCCGGGACAGGGGGAGAGACCCAGTACTTC
NA	NA	TRBJ2-2	TRBV9	CASSGGVTGELFF	TGTGCCAGCAGCGGTGGGGTAACCGGGGAGCTGTTTTTT
TRBD1	NA	TRBJ2-5	TRBV7-8	CASGLVRPGQGQETQYF	TGTGCCAGCGGCTTAGTTCGCCCGGGACAGGGACAAGAGACCCAGTACTTC
NA	NA	TRBJ1-6	TRBV7-3	CASTPKKVFNSPLHF	TGTGCCAGCACCCCCAAAAAGGTCTTCAATTCACCCCTCCACTTT
TRBD1	NA	TRBJ2-6	TRBV7-9	CASSPPGQPASGANVLTF	TGTGCCAGCAGCCCCCCGGGACAGCCTGCCTCTGGGGCCAACGTCCTGACTTTC
TRBD2	NA	TRBJ2-5	TRBV7-8	CASSLAGLAVRETQYF	TGTGCCAGCAGCCTGGCGGGACTAGCAGTCCGAGAGACCCAGTACTTC
TRBD2	NA	TRBJ2-1	TRBV7-2	CASSLMRGGSYNEQFF	TGTGCCAGCAGCTTAATGCGGGGGGGCTCCTACAATGAGCAGTTCTTC
NA	NA	TRBJ2-5	TRBV20-1	CSAPNSGLHQETQYF	TGCAGTGCTCCCAATTCAGGACTCCACCAAGAGACCCAGTACTTC
NA	NA	TRBJ2-7	TRBV7-2	CASSLGKGQSYEQYF	TGTGCCAGCAGCTTAGGGAAAGGGCAGTCCTACGAGCAGTACTTC
NA	NA	TRBJ2-7	TRBV5-1	CASSLGSMPYEQYF	TGCGCCAGCAGCTTGGGCAGCATGCCCTACGAGCAGTACTTC
NA	once	TRBJ2-7	TRBV10-3	CAIGDAQRVEQYF	TGTGCCATCGGGGACGCGCAGAGGGTCGAGCAGTACTTC
TRBD2	NA	TRBJ2-1	TRBV12-3/TRBV12-4	CAIRGSVAYNEQFF	TGTGCCATCCGCGGGAGTGTGGCCTACAATGAGCAGTTCTTC
TRBD1	few	TRBJ2-6	TRBV7-9	CASSFPGQFPGANVLTF	TGTGCCAGCAGCTTCCCGGGACAGTTCCCTGGGGCCAACGTCCTGACTTTC
NA	NA	TRBJ2-1	TRBV20-1	CSARDRRGNNEQFF	TGCAGTGCTAGAGATAGGAGAGGGAACAATGAGCAGTTCTTC
TRBD1	NA	TRBJ2-7	TRBV20-1	CSARRGQGSYEQYF	TGCAGTGCTAGACGGGGACAGGGCTCCTACGAGCAGTACTTC
TRBD2	few	TRBJ2-1	TRBV7-9	CASITGTSGINEQFF	TGTGCCAGCATCACCGGGACTAGCGGGATCAATGAGCAGTTCTTC